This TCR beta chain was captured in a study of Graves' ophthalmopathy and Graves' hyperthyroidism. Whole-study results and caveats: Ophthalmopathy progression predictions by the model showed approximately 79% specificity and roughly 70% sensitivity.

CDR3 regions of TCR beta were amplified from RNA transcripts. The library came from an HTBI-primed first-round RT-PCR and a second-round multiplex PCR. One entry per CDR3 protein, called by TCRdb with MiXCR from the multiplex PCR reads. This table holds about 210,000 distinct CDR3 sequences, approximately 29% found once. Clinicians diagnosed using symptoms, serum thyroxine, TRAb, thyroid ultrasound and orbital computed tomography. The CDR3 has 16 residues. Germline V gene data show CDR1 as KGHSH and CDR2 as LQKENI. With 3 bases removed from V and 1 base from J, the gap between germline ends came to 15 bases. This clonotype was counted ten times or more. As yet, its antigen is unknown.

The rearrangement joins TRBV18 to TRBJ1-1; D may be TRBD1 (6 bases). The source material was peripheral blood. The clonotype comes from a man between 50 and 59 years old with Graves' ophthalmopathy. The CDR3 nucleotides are TGTGCCAGCTCACCCCTACAGGGTTGGGCGAACACTGAAGCTTTCTTT. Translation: CASSPLQGWANTEAFF.